This T cell receptor beta chain is from a study of beta chain features in type 1 diabetes (dated by TCRdb to the late 2010s). Some background on the complete study: No differences in mean age, gender distribution, total cell number or subset yield were found between patients and healthy donors. The study compared TCRB repertoires of sorted circulating CD4+ T cell subsets between recently diagnosed type 1 diabetes patients and matched healthy donors. Regulatory and stem cell-like memory subsets were obtained from only 8 patients and roughly 8 healthy donors, while naive and central memory subsets were obtained from all 30 or so donors. A total of around 110,000,000 sorted cells were examined across all samples, and a strong correlation was observed between cell number per subset and RNA yield. Study-wide findings and limitations: At VDJ recombination sites, patients with type 1 diabetes made fewer insertions and deleted more nucleotides, a pattern implying thymic rearrangement abnormalities. Shorter templates might be favored by PCR, yet because patient and control samples were amplified and corrected together, any such skew would affect both groups equally. Because cDNA was sequenced instead of genomic DNA, activated cells with high expression could be over-represented, although the groups did not differ in activation or CD3 levels. In all four CD4+ subsets, TCRB CDR3 length was moderately but significantly shorter in type 1 diabetes patients. HLA sub-analyses involved small numbers of individuals, so any influence of HLA type on TCRB rearrangement remained unresolved. The naive, central memory and regulatory TCRB repertoires appeared to resemble one another more closely among patients than among healthy donors.

Each donor gave one peripheral blood draw, approximately 110 mL on average, collected into heparinised tubes. Naive, central memory, regulatory and stem cell-like memory CD4+ T cells were sorted on a BD FACSAria II using a panel including CD45RO, CCR7, CD25, CD127, CD95 and CD27. All sorted populations exceeded 95% purity. PBMCs were separated immediately by Lymphoprep density gradient centrifugation and were stained directly, without being cultured. Samples were stained and sorted in pairs, with one healthy donor and one patient per experiment, so that batch effects were minimized. Taken from cysteine to phenylalanine, the CDR3 has 14 residues. The kept DNA is CDR3 alone, 42 bases in frame from the first base. V is clipped by 1 base and J by 4 bases, and the sequence between their germline boundaries is 10 bases long. Via the germline V gene, CDR1 is LGHNA and CDR2 YNFKEQ. Comments on this clone: Its antigen is still unknown. No much larger clone exists at a distance of one base, and base qualities are not known.

The entire isolated RNA was reverse transcribed using the High Capacity cDNA Reverse Transcription Kit, and thus expressed TCRB transcripts were sequenced. Deep immunoSEQ sequencing was applied to naive, central memory and regulatory T cell samples, giving an average of roughly 3.6 million total reads per sample. Sorted cells were lysed in RLT buffer, and RNA was extracted using DNase-treated RNeasy Micro or Mini kits according to cell number. To prevent cross-contamination, each cell subset was processed individually, whereas patient and healthy donor samples were processed jointly. Using the immunoSEQ multiplex PCR, TCRB sequences were amplified from cDNA into 87-bp fragments spanning the CDR3 region. Amplicons were sequenced on the Illumina HiSeq platform. In the authors' own workflow: PCR bias was corrected computationally using synthetic template baselines, and reads within Hamming distance 2 were collapsed, with unmergeable singletons discarded. Reads were aligned to IMGT to assign V, D and J genes, CDR3 length, and insertions or deletions at six rearrangement sites. Within each subset, clonotype counts were normalized to the number of sorted cells before true diversity and Gini coefficients were calculated with the tcR R package. The overlap coefficient, calculated on TCRB nucleotide sequences, was used to quantify repertoire sharing. As a proxy for the pre-selection repertoire, out-of-frame TCRB sequences from naive cells were analyzed. Sourced from immuneACCESS, this table was stored by TCRdb with only in-frame sequences that have V and J called. A share of the clones is absent; for the studies checked, an unresolved V gene accounts for under half, and the remainder has no known explanation. For V, J and clone size, that table is used; D and trimming come from the DNA. The sample data list hundreds of thousands of clones, and around 15% of these were observed just once. Clones ranked in the top ten supply around 0.1% of the sample.

The source of this sequence is a man younger than 35 in good health. The V gene is TRBV4-2 and the J gene is TRBJ2-5; the D segment cannot be called with confidence. The sequencing sample was made of naive CD4+ T cells from blood. The cell subset or site label, as the study defines it: true naive CD4+ T cells. The DNA is TGTGCCAGCAGCCAAGTGGAGTTTTCAGAGACCCAGTACTTC. Its product reads: CASSQVEFSETQYF.